The 22 T cell receptor beta chains given below trace back to one sample, sequenced in a study of T cells after yellow fever vaccination. TCRdb fed the 5' RACE reads into MiXCR, producing one record per CDR3 protein. This table has around 250,000 distinct CDR3 sequences, about 5.2% appearing once. This material consisted of CD4+ T cells sorted from PBMCs, taken on the day of the yellow fever booster vaccination. Every receptor here comes from a man aged 18 to 30 who received the YFV17D yellow fever vaccine.

This clonotype was observed a handful of times. The CDR3 is CAWTVGWGTEAFF. DNA for the CDR3: TGTGCCTGGACCGTGGGCTGGGGCACTGAAGCTTTCTTT. The V and J genes are TRBV30 and TRBJ1-1; D call uncertain. Trimming took 4 bases from V and 4 from J, leaving 13 bases between them. CDR3 length: 13 amino acids. The germline CDR1 and CDR2 sequences are GTSNPN and SVGIG (reference sequence).

This clonotype has more than one count but fewer than ten. This chain links TRBV10-3 with TRBJ2-1; 11 bases line up with TRBD1. Germline V gives CDR1 ENHRY, CDR2 SYGVKD. V was pared by 0 bases and J by 7 bases, with 11 bases of the junction left unmatched. This CDR3 is 18 amino acids long. The CDR3 DNA sequence: TGTGCCATCAGTGAGTCTCGGGTCGGACAGGGGGCTAGGAATGAGCAGTTCTTC. Translation gives CAISESRVGQGARNEQFF.

The chain joins TRBV6-4 to TRBJ2-7; D possibly matches TRBD1 or TRBD2 (6 bases each). Looked up from germline, CDR1 is MRHNA and CDR2 is SNTAGT. This CDR3 region has 14 residues. V was shortened by 0 bases and J by 5 bases, with 11 bases between the two germline ends. This chain's CDR3 is CASSDSGGFNEQYF. In DNA, the CDR3 is TGTGCCAGCAGTGACTCAGGGGGGTTTAACGAGCAGTACTTC.

The chain employs TRBV7-2 and TRBJ2-5; the D gene is possibly TRBD1 (5 bases). Germline assignment: CDR1 SGHTA and CDR2 FQGNSA. V lost 4 bases and J 9 bases, leaving 18 bases between the germline ends. The CDR3 has 14 amino acids. This CDR3 reads CASSSDSAGVSQYF. CDR3 DNA: TGTGCCAGCAGCTCCGACAGCGCCGGAGTGTCCCAGTACTTC.

The V call is TRBV21-1, the J call TRBJ1-4; TRBD1 is the table's D call, not checked against the DNA. TRBV21-1 is assigned pseudogene status. The CDR3 spans 16 residues. The CDR3 loop reads CASSKESGGDNEKLFF. The CDR3 DNA follows: TGTGCCAGCAGCAAAGAGTCCGGGGGCGATAATGAAAAACTGTTTTTT.

This clonotype was observed at least ten times. This chain connects TRBV5-4 to TRBJ2-7, with D perhaps TRBD1 (5 bases). This CDR3 region has 13 residues. Trimming took off 4 bases at V and 2 bases at J, with 10 bases between the two ends. Germline V lookup: CDR1 SGHNT, CDR2 YYREEE (reference sequence). The CDR3 region is CASSVDTTYEQYV. CDR3 sequence (DNA): TGTGCCAGCAGCGTGGACACGACCTACGAGCAGTACGTC.

There are a few counts of this clonotype. The chain combines TRBV5-1 with TRBJ2-2; D uncertain. V dropped 4 bases and J dropped 4 bases, with 14 bases sitting between them. CDR3 length equals 15 residues. Germline V gives CDR1 SGHRS, CDR2 YFSETQ. The CDR3 reads CASSIADPGTGELFF. Written as DNA, the CDR3 is TGCGCCAGCAGCATAGCCGACCCGGGCACCGGGGAGCTGTTTTTT.

The chain has TRBV12-3 or TRBV12-4 and TRBJ2-7, with D unresolved. Trimming shortened V by 4 bases and J by 1 base, and 8 bases separated the two germline ends. This CDR3 spans 13 amino acids. The CDR3 reads CASSSTVSYEQYF. In nucleotides, the CDR3 is TGTGCCAGCAGTTCTACAGTTTCCTACGAGCAGTACTTC.

Here the CDR3 DNA reads TGTGCCAGCAGCTTGGAGGGAGGCCGAGGTGGGACCCAGTACTTC. This codes for CASSLEGGRGGTQYF. This sequence joins TRBV5-4 and TRBJ2-5, with D possibly TRBD2 on 6 matching bases. Trimming took off 0 bases at V and 7 bases at J, with 16 bases between the two ends. Looked up from germline, CDR1 is SGHNT and CDR2 is YYREEE (reference sequence). CDR3 length equals 15 residues.

The chain couples TRBV21-1 to TRBJ2-4; TRBD1, as called in the table, went unchecked against the DNA. TRBV21-1 constitutes a pseudogene. The CDR3 loop spans 12 amino acids. The CDR3 here is CARGGGANIQYF. In nucleotides, the CDR3 is TGTGCCCGCGGGGGGGGGGCAAACATTCAGTACTTC.

This clonotype was counted only a few times. The genes are TRBV6-2 or TRBV6-3 and TRBJ2-7; 7 bases align to TRBD2. Germline V CDR1 and CDR2: MNHEY, SVGEGT. V shed 4 bases, J shed 6 bases, and the junction held 15 bases outside the gene matches. This CDR3 region has 16 residues. The CDR3 DNA reads TGTGCCAGCAGTTTACCATCCAAGACCGGGGGGACCGAGCAGTACGTC. This translates into CASSLPSKTGGTEQYV.

This sequence joins TRBV30 and TRBJ2-2; D remains unclear. The V gene lost 0 bases and the J gene lost 6 bases, with 8 bases spanning the gap. The germline CDR1 and CDR2 sequences are GTSNPN and SVGIG (reference sequence). This CDR3 has 13 amino acids. In nucleotides, the CDR3 is TGTGCCTGGAGTGTACAAGGTTCCGGGGAGCTGTTTTTT. Translated, it gives CAWSVQGSGELFF.

This clonotype came up a few times. The chain combines TRBV7-6 with TRBJ2-7; D uncertain. The germline CDR1 and CDR2 sequences are SGHVS and FNYEAQ. CDR3 size: 13 residues. Trimming took 5 bases from V and 4 from J, leaving 12 bases between them. In nucleotides, the CDR3 is TGTGCCAGCAGCCTTCACAGAGAGTACGAGCAGTACGTC. This encodes CASSLHREYEQYV.

This clonotype was observed a handful of times. The rearrangement joins TRBV10-3 to TRBJ2-1; no definite D call. CDR1 and CDR2 from the germline V gene are ENHRY and SYGVKD. The V end was cut by 3 bases, the J end by 10 bases, with 13 bases between. The CDR3 totals 13 residues. Written as DNA, the CDR3 is TGTGCCATCAGTGACCGTCAGACGGGCGAGCAGTTCTTC. Protein product: CAISDRQTGEQFF.

The chain has TRBV7-2 and TRBJ2-3, with 9 bases aligning to TRBD2. The CDR3 extends over 15 amino acids. V lost 5 bases, J lost 6 bases, and 9 bases stayed unmatched. Germline V gene data show CDR1 as SGHTA and CDR2 as FQGNSA. CDR3 nucleotide sequence: TGTGCCAGCAGCCTCGCTAGCGGGGTCCCCGATACGCAGTATTTT. Its protein product is CASSLASGVPDTQYF.

This clonotype was recorded many times. The gene calls are TRBV7-3 and TRBJ2-3, with TRBD1 identical over 8 bases. Germline V CDR1 and CDR2: SGHTA, FQGTGA. The V and J ends lost 5 bases and 1 base, in that order; junction bases with no gene match: 5. The CDR3 has 15 residues. The CDR3 DNA sequence: TGTGCCAGCAGCCCGACAGGGGCGGGCACAGATACGCAGTATTTT. Protein: CASSPTGAGTDTQYF.

This clonotype was picked up a small number of times. The CDR3 DNA follows: TGTGCCAGCAGCAACCTCCGGGGACAAGAGACCCAGTACTTC. Amino acids: CASSNLRGQETQYF. The chain combines TRBV5-5 with TRBJ2-5, with D possibly matching TRBD2 (5 bases). Between the trimmed V and J ends, which lost 4 bases and 2 bases, there was a span of 12 bases. This CDR3 region has 14 residues. CDR1 and CDR2 (germline): SGHKS, YYEKEE (reference sequence).

This CDR3 reads CASSQDYGTAGGSYGYTF. The CDR3 region has the DNA TGCGCCAGCAGCCAAGATTACGGCACGGCAGGGGGTTCCTATGGCTACACCTTC. The chain recombines TRBV4-3 with TRBJ1-2; 7 nucleotides line up with TRBD1. From germline, CDR1 is LGHNA and CDR2 YSLEER. Unmatched junction bases numbered 14, after V lost 0 bases and J lost 4 bases. The CDR3 is 18 amino acids.

The chain employs TRBV20-1 and TRBJ2-3; TRBD2 agrees at 7 bases. The CDR3 contains 13 residues. With 5 bases clipped from V and 4 bases from J, the junction kept 6 bases outside the gene matches. The germline V gene encodes CDR1 DFQATT and CDR2 SNEGSKA (reference sequence). CDR3 nucleotide sequence: TGCAGTGCTTGGGTGGGGGGGGCAGATACGCAGTATTTT. Residues: CSAWVGGADTQYF.

The V gene is TRBV18, the J gene TRBJ1-6; tentatively, D is TRBD1 (5 bases). V dropped 1 base and J dropped 10 bases, with 20 bases sitting between them. The CDR3 is 17 amino acids. Looked up from germline, CDR1 is KGHSH and CDR2 is LQKENI. The CDR3 DNA sequence: TGTGCCAGCTCACCACGAGAGTTCCTGACGCGGGGGTCACCCCTCCACTTT. This encodes CASSPREFLTRGSPLHF.

The V call is TRBV29-1, the J call TRBJ2-3, with D hard to call. The V gene's germline CDR1 is SQVTM and CDR2 ANQGSEA. V lost 7 bases to trimming and J lost 4 bases, with 18 bases between them. The CDR3 length is 14 residues. The CDR3 loop reads CSAASIGLSDTQYF. The CDR3, as DNA: TGCAGCGCTGCCTCTATAGGGTTATCAGATACGCAGTATTTT.

This clonotype has a count of ten or more. This chain uses TRBV12-3 or TRBV12-4 with TRBJ2-5; 9 bases agree with TRBD2. The CDR3 runs 16 residues. J gave up 4 bases and V 3 bases, and 9 bases lay outside the gene matches. CDR3 in DNA: TGTGCCAGCAGTTTGTGGCGGGGGGGCGTCTTAGAGACCCAGTACTTC. Protein sequence: CASSLWRGGVLETQYF.